This is a list of T cell receptor beta chains from one sample in a study of cytomegalovirus exposure and HLA in healthy donors. This table comes from immunoSEQ multiplex PCR, and its TCRdb copy is limited to in-frame clones, with some not included. Here the sample spans around 38,000 clones, approximately 71% being singletons. The sample consisted of PBMCs. The receptors here all came from a man aged 50 to 59 in good health and CMV-seropositive. Each CDR3 is given with its conserved first and last residue. D genes are given only for firm matches. Clone size, where shown, is once, few, many, or a class for clones that have expanded.

V: TRBV10-3
J: TRBJ2-3
size: few
D: -
CDR3: CATTGETDTQYF
DNA: TGTGCCACCACCGGGGAGACAGATACGCAGTATTTT

V: TRBV4-1
J: TRBJ2-7
size: -
D: TRBD1
CDR3: CASSEGQGKGEQYF
DNA: TGCGCCAGCAGCGAAGGACAGGGTAAGGGCGAGCAGTACTTC

V: TRBV11-2
J: TRBJ1-1
size: -
D: TRBD1
CDR3: CASRRTGGGEAFF
DNA: TGTGCCAGCAGACGGACAGGGGGCGGCGAAGCTTTCTTT

V: TRBV20-1
J: TRBJ1-1
size: few
D: -
CDR3: CSAAWRTEAFF
DNA: TGCAGTGCTGCATGGAGAACTGAAGCTTTCTTT

V: TRBV7-6
J: TRBJ2-5
size: -
D: TRBD2
CDR3: CASSFASGGRETQYF
DNA: TGTGCCAGCAGCTTCGCTAGCGGGGGCAGGGAGACCCAGTACTTC

V: TRBV5-6
J: TRBJ1-2
size: -
D: TRBD1
CDR3: CASRRDRGLNYGYTF
DNA: TGTGCCAGCAGGAGGGACAGGGGGCTTAACTATGGCTACACCTTC

V: TRBV9
J: TRBJ1-6
size: -
D: TRBD1
CDR3: CASSAGQGSPLHF
DNA: TGTGCCAGCAGCGCCGGACAGGGTTCACCCCTCCACTTT

V: TRBV19
J: TRBJ1-1
size: -
D: -
CDR3: CASSSTGLTTEAFF
DNA: TGTGCCAGTAGTAGCACGGGGTTGACCACTGAAGCTTTCTTT

V: TRBV30
J: TRBJ2-1
size: -
D: -
CDR3: CAWSEEGYEQFF
DNA: TGTGCCTGGAGTGAAGAGGGTTATGAGCAGTTCTTC

V: TRBV13
J: TRBJ2-7
size: -
D: TRBD2
CDR3: CASSLERGYEQYF
DNA: TGTGCCAGCAGCTTAGAGCGGGGGTACGAGCAGTACTTC

V: TRBV2
J: TRBJ1-5
size: -
D: -
CDR3: CASRATASNQPQHF
DNA: TGTGCCAGCAGAGCGACAGCTAGCAATCAGCCCCAGCATTTT

V: TRBV5-4
J: TRBJ1-6
size: -
D: -
CDR3: CASSLDRANSPLHF
DNA: TGTGCCAGCAGCTTGGACAGGGCTAATTCACCCCTCCACTTT

V: TRBV6-5
J: TRBJ1-1
size: -
D: -
CDR3: CASSYRTINTEAFF
DNA: TGTGCCAGCAGTTATCGGACAATAAACACTGAAGCTTTCTTT

V: TRBV15
J: TRBJ1-4
size: few
D: -
CDR3: CATSKRQIATNEKLFF
DNA: TGTGCCACCAGCAAGAGACAGATCGCAACTAATGAAAAACTGTTTTTT

V: TRBV5-1
J: TRBJ2-7
size: -
D: TRBD2
CDR3: CASSFGLAGGYEQYF
DNA: TGCGCCAGCAGCTTTGGACTAGCGGGGGGTTACGAGCAGTACTTC

V: TRBV5-4
J: TRBJ2-2
size: -
D: TRBD1
CDR3: CASSLTGGDTGELFF
DNA: TGTGCCAGCAGCCTAACAGGGGGCGACACCGGGGAGCTGTTTTTT

V: TRBV9
J: TRBJ1-1
size: few
D: TRBD1
CDR3: CASSPRSGQGPEAFF
DNA: TGTGCCAGCAGCCCACGTTCTGGACAGGGGCCTGAAGCTTTCTTT

V: TRBV4-1
J: TRBJ2-1
size: -
D: TRBD1
CDR3: CASSHGQGARNEQFF
DNA: TGCGCCAGCAGCCACGGACAGGGGGCCCGTAATGAGCAGTTCTTC

V: TRBV5-1
J: TRBJ1-2
size: -
D: TRBD1
CDR3: CASSLATTGEGYTF
DNA: TGCGCCAGCAGCTTGGCGACGACAGGGGAAGGCTACACCTTC

V: TRBV5-6
J: TRBJ2-7
size: -
D: TRBD2
CDR3: CASSLGLAGGPGHLEQYF
DNA: TGTGCCAGCAGCTTAGGCCTAGCGGGGGGGCCGGGTCATCTCGAGCAGTACTTC

V: TRBV18
J: TRBJ1-5
size: few
D: TRBD1
CDR3: CASSPQGAKQPQHF
DNA: TGTGCCAGCTCACCCCAGGGGGCGAAACAGCCCCAGCATTTT

V: TRBV5-1
J: TRBJ2-3
size: -
D: -
CDR3: CASSLEPLTDTQYF
DNA: TGCGCCAGCAGCTTGGAGCCACTCACAGATACGCAGTATTTT

V: TRBV7-3
J: TRBJ1-6
size: -
D: -
CDR3: CASSSRSRGTYNSPLHF
DNA: TGTGCCAGCAGCTCCCGATCCAGGGGTACCTATAATTCACCCCTCCACTTT

V: TRBV6-5
J: TRBJ1-4
size: -
D: -
CDR3: CASSPDGEGGKLFF
DNA: TGTGCCAGCAGCCCCGACGGGGAGGGAGGAAAACTGTTTTTT

V: TRBV30
J: TRBJ2-7
size: -
D: TRBD2
CDR3: CAWSVGSGGYEQYF
DNA: TGTGCCTGGAGTGTAGGTAGCGGGGGTTACGAGCAGTACTTC

V: TRBV5-1
J: TRBJ2-2
size: -
D: -
CDR3: CASSLQGTGELFF
DNA: TGCGCCAGCAGCCTACAGGGAACCGGGGAGCTGTTTTTT